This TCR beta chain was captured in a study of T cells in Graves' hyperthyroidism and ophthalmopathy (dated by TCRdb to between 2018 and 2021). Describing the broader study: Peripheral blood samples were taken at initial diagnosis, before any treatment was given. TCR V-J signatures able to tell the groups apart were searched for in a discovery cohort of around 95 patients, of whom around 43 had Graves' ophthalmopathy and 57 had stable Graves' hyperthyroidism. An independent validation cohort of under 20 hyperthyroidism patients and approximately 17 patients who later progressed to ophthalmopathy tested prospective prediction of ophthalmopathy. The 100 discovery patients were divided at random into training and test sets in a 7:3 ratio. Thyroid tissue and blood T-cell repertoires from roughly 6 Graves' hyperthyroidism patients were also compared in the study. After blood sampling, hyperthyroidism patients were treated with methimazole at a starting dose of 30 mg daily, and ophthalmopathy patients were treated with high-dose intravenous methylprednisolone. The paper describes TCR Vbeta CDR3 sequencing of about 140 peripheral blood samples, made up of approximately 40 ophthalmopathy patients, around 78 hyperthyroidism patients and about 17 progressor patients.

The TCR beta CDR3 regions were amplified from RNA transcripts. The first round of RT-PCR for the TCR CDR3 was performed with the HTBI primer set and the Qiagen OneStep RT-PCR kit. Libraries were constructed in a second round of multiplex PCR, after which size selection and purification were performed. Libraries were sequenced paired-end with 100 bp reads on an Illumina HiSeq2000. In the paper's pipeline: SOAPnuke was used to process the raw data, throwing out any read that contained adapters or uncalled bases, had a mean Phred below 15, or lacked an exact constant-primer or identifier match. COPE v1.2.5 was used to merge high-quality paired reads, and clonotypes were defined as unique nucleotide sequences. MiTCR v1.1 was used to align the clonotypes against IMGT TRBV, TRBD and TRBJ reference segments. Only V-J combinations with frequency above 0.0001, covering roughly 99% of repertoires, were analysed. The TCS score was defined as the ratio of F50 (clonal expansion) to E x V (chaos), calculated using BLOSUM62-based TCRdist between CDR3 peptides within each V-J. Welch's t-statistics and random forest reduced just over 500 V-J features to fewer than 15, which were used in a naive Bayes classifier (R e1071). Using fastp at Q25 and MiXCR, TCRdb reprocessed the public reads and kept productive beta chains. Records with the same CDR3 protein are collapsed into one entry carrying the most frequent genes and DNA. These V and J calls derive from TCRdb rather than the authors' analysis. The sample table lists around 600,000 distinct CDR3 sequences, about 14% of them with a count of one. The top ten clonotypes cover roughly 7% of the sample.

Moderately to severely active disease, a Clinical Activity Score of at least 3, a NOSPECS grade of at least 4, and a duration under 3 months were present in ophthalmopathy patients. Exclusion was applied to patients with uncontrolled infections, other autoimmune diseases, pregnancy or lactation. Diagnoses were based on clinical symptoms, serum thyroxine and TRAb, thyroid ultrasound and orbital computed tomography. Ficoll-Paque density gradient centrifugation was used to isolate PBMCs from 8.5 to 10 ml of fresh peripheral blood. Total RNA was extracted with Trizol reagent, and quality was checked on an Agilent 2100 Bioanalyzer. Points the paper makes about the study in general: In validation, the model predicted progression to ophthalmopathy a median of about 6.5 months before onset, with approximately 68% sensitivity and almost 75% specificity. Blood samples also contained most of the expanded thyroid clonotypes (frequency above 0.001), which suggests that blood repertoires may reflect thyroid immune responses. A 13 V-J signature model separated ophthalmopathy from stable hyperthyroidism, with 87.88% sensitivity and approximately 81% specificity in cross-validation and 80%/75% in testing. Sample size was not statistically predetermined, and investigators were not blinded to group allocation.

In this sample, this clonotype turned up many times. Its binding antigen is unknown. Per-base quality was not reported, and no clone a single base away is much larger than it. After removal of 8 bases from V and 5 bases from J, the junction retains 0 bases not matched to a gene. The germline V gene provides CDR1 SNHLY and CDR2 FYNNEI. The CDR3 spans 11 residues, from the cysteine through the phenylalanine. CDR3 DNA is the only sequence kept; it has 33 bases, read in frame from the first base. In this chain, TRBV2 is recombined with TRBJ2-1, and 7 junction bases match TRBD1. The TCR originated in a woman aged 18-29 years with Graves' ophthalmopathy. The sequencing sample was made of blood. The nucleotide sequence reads TGTGCCAGCGACAGGGACAATGAGCAGTTCTTC. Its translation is CASDRDNEQFF.